This T cell receptor beta chain originates from a study of siplizumab effects on memory and regulatory T cells. Study-level points and caveats: Few alloreactive clones mapped to unstimulated subsets. About 75-96% of proliferating CD4+ or CD8+ clones had no assignable naive or memory phenotype. Naive T cells appeared more varied than memory cells and looked like key alloresponse contributors.

The V and J ends lost 6 bases and 2 bases respectively, with 11 bases between them. Germline CDR1 and CDR2: MNHEY and SVGAGI. The CDR3 sequence is 14 residues long. A remark on this clone: The antigen is not known.

Per sample, some 90,000 TCR templates were assayed. This table comes from immunoSEQ multiplex PCR, and its TCRdb copy is limited to in-frame clones, with some not included. The sample comprises about 110,000 clones, roughly nine tenths of which are singletons, and about 0.7% rests with the top ten. The receptor was isolated from a human donor in good health. The sample was Tregs sorted from blood. V and J are TRBV6-5 and TRBJ1-3; possible D gene TRBD1, 6 bases. The CDR3 spells CASRATGTGNTIYF. The DNA of the CDR3 is TGTGCCAGCAGGGCGACAGGAACTGGAAACACCATATATTTT.